The 26 T cell receptor beta chains below come from one sample, sequenced in a study of T cells in Graves' hyperthyroidism and ophthalmopathy. RNA transcripts were the template for amplifying TCR beta CDR3 regions. First-round RT-PCR of the TCR CDR3 relied on the HTBI primer set. TCRdb reanalysed the multiplex PCR reads using MiXCR and keeps one entry per CDR3 protein. The sample contains around 490,000 distinct CDR3 sequences, just under 20% of which appear only once. The sample comprised blood. The receptors here all came from a middle-aged man with Graves' ophthalmopathy.

This clonotype was detected a few times. The chain employs TRBV10-3 and TRBJ2-5; D may be TRBD1 (7 bases). The CDR3 contains 13 residues. V shed 3 bases and J shed 5 bases, with 10 bases lying between them. Germline assignment: CDR1 ENHRY and CDR2 SYGVKD. The CDR3 nucleotides are TGTGCCATCAGTGAACAGGGGAGGGAGACCCAGTACTTC. It specifies CAISEQGRETQYF.

This clonotype came up many times. The chain carries TRBV27 and TRBJ2-2; TRBD2 aligns across 7 bases. CDR1 is MNHEY and CDR2 is SMNVEV in the germline V gene (reference sequence). This CDR3 spans 15 amino acids. Trimming at V came to 6 bases and at J to 4 bases, leaving 8 bases not matched to a gene. Here the CDR3 reads CASRTTSVSTGELFF. DNA of the CDR3: TGTGCCAGCAGAACAACTAGCGTGAGCACCGGGGAGCTGTTTTTT.

The genes are TRBV6-5 and TRBJ1-4; TRBD1 agrees at 11 bases. The CDR3 length is 16 residues. Trimming at V came to 0 bases and at J to 6 bases, leaving 3 bases not matched to a gene. Germline assignment: CDR1 MNHEY and CDR2 SVGAGI. CDR3 coding DNA: TGTGCCAGCAGTTACTCACCGGGACAGGGGGATGAAAAACTGTTTTTT. Protein sequence: CASSYSPGQGDEKLFF.

With regard to this clonotype: A much more abundant neighbour one base away suggests this may be a read error. The chain recombines TRBV7-2 with TRBJ2-7, with TRBD2 identical over 8 bases. V was clipped by 4 bases and J by 6 bases; unmatched bases: 8. The CDR3 loop spans 14 amino acids. The V gene's germline CDR1 is SGHTA and CDR2 FQGNSA. The CDR3 loop is CASSSGLGIGEQYF. CDR3 bases: TGTGCCAGCAGCTCGGGACTAGGTATTGGCGAGCAGTACTTC.

This clonotype was seen at least ten times. The rearrangement links TRBV27 to TRBJ2-1, with TRBD2 matching 12 bases. The CDR3 totals 17 residues. Germline CDR1 MNHEY, CDR2 SMNVEV (reference sequence). The trim removed 4 bases at V and 3 bases at J, leaving 7 bases unmatched. In DNA form, the CDR3 reads TGTGCCAGCAGTTCACCTAGCGGGAGGGCCTACTACAATGAGCAGTTCTTC. Translating gives CASSSPSGRAYYNEQFF.

Ten or more counts support this clonotype. This rearrangement joins TRBV6-5 to TRBJ2-3; the match to TRBD2 covers 9 bases. Germline V lookup: CDR1 MNHEY, CDR2 SVGAGI. V shed 0 bases and J 3 bases; nucleotides not matched to a gene: 4. This CDR3 is 16 amino acids long. The CDR3 region is CASSYSLAGTTDTQYF. In DNA form, the CDR3 reads TGTGCCAGCAGTTACTCGCTAGCGGGAACAACAGATACGCAGTATTTT.

The CDR3 loop reads CSATGVAGTGTHQPQHF. For the CDR3, the DNA is TGCAGTGCTACCGGGGTAGCCGGGACAGGGACCCATCAGCCCCAGCATTTT. The gene calls are TRBV20-1 and TRBJ1-5; 9 nucleotides match TRBD1. Trimming cost V 4 bases and J 5 bases; bases outside gene matches: 15. Germline V gene sequence: CDR1 DFQATT, CDR2 SNEGSKA (reference sequence). The CDR3 totals 17 residues.

Many counts were recorded for this clonotype. This chain links TRBV2 with TRBJ1-4, with 11 bases lining up with TRBD1. J was trimmed by 6 bases and V by 7 bases; bases with no gene match: 4. This CDR3 region has 14 residues. CDR1 is SNHLY, CDR2 FYNNEI, per germline. CDR3 sequence (DNA): TGTGCCAGCATGACGGACAGGGGGCATGAAAAACTGTTTTTT. This sequence encodes CASMTDRGHEKLFF.

Many counts were recorded for this clonotype. One junction end does not reproduce the germline sequence, and a read error may be involved. The J gene is TRBJ2-2, the V gene TRBV7-7, with D possibly TRBD1 on 5 matching bases. Germline V gene lookup returns CDR1 SSHAT and CDR2 FNYEAQ (reference sequence). CDR3 length equals 14 residues. The DNA for the CDR3 is TGTGCTAGCAGCGCAACAGGAGACACCGGGGAGCTGTTTTTT. The encoded protein is CASSATGDTGELFF. Together with reference TRBV7-7 and TRBJ2-2, the CDR3 gives the full variable domain: GAGVSQSPRYKVTKRGQDVTLRCDPISSHATLYWYQQALGQGPEFLTYFNYEAQPDKSGLPSDRFSAERPEGSISTLTIQRTEQRDSAMYRCASSATGDTGELFFGEGSRLTVL.

This clonotype was counted a few times. This chain joins TRBV3-1 and TRBJ2-1; D unresolved. V was trimmed by 6 bases and J by 12 bases, leaving 15 bases between them. CDR1 and CDR2 from the germline V gene are LGHDT and YNNKEL (reference sequence). This CDR3 contains 12 residues. This chain's CDR3 is CASSLVGARQFF. CDR3 coding DNA: TGTGCCAGCAGTCTCGTCGGAGCAAGGCAGTTCTTC.

This clonotype was seen ten or more times. The gene calls are TRBV11-2 and TRBJ2-7; 8 nucleotides match TRBD2. Germline lookup yields CDR1 SGHAT and CDR2 FQNNGV. The CDR3 loop spans 14 amino acids. After removal of 3 bases from V and 7 bases from J, the junction contained 8 bases not matched to a gene. The CDR3 DNA is TGTGCCAGCAGCTTCGTCACCGGGACTAGGGAGCAGTACTTC. As protein: CASSFVTGTREQYF.

The table lists this clonotype with a few counts. V usage is TRBV28 and J usage is TRBJ2-3; a possible D gene is TRBD2 (6 bases). Trimming cost V 6 bases and J 3 bases, with 13 bases left between them. Germline CDR1 is MDHEN and CDR2 is SYDVKM. The CDR3 runs 14 residues. CDR3 DNA: TGTGCCAGCAGACCCGGGAGTGGTACAGATACGCAGTATTTT. This translates into CASRPGSGTDTQYF.

This clonotype was detected only a few times. This chain links TRBV7-3 with TRBJ2-3; D perhaps matches TRBD2 (6 bases). The CDR3 spans 14 residues. Germline CDR1 is SGHTA and CDR2 is FQGTGA. The V and J ends lost 2 bases and 6 bases respectively, with 12 bases between them. The CDR3 DNA reads as TGTGCCAGCAGCTTATTGGGTGGGAGGGATACGCAGTATTTT. This translates into CASSLLGGRDTQYF.

This rearrangement joins TRBV29-1 to TRBJ2-5; D may be TRBD2 (6 bases). The CDR3 sequence is 13 residues long. V lost 1 base to trimming and J lost 5 bases, with 11 bases between them. Germline-derived CDR1 and CDR2 are SQVTM and ANQGSEA. CDR3 in amino acids: CSVEVSGVETQYF. CDR3 in DNA: TGCAGCGTTGAAGTGTCGGGGGTTGAGACCCAGTACTTC.

Worth noting for this clonotype: A much larger clone lies a single base off, so this may be a read error. V is TRBV5-1 and J is TRBJ2-1; no reliable D call. TRBJ2-7 matches the DNA end more closely, so the J call is doubtful. The germline V gene encodes CDR1 SGHRS and CDR2 YFSETQ. The CDR3 covers 14 residues. In DNA form, the CDR3 reads TGCGCCAGCAGCGTAGACTTCTCCTACAATGAGCAGTACTTC. This translates into CASSVDFSYNEQYF.

In this sample, this clonotype turned up many times. The chain couples TRBV3-1 to TRBJ2-5; 11 bases fit TRBD2. From germline, CDR1 is LGHDT and CDR2 YNNKEL (reference sequence). The CDR3 has 15 amino acids. V lost 2 bases to trimming and J lost 5 bases; unmatched junction nucleotides: 4. The DNA for the CDR3 is TGTGCCAGCAGCCAATATAGCGGGGGGGCGGAGACCCAGTACTTC. This encodes CASSQYSGGAETQYF.

V gene TRBV5-6 combines with J gene TRBJ1-3; no reliable D call. The CDR3 is made up of 13 amino acids. Trimming stripped 0 bases from V and 2 bases from J, with 3 bases between. Germline CDR1 is SGHDT and CDR2 is YYEEEE. CDR3 in amino acids: CASSLAPGNTIYF. Here the CDR3 DNA reads TGTGCCAGCAGCTTGGCCCCTGGAAACACCATATATTTT. Based on the CDR3 plus reference TRBV5-6 and TRBJ1-3, the full variable domain is DAGVTQSPTHLIKTRGQQVTLRCSPKSGHDTVSWYQQALGQGPQFIFQYYEEEERQRGNFPDRFSGHQFPNYSSELNVNALLLGDSALYLCASSLAPGNTIYFGEGSWLTVV.

The chain employs TRBV5-6 and TRBJ2-7, with D uncertain. CDR3 length: 13 residues. Trimming pared 0 bases from V and 6 bases from J, leaving 10 bases between. Germline values: CDR1 SGHDT, CDR2 YYEEEE. The CDR3 protein is CASSLGRRPEQYF. The DNA for the CDR3 is TGTGCCAGCAGCTTGGGTCGCAGACCCGAGCAGTACTTC.

The CDR3 protein is CASSLRGHGETQYF. The CDR3 DNA reads as TGTGCCAGCAGCTTAAGGGGACACGGGGAGACCCAGTACTTC. V and J are TRBV28 and TRBJ2-5; tentatively, D is TRBD1 (6 bases). CDR3 length: 14 amino acids. Looked up from germline, CDR1 is MDHEN and CDR2 is SYDVKM. V lost 6 bases, J lost 5 bases, and 16 bases lay in between.

The chain couples TRBV29-1 to TRBJ1-5; D not resolved. Deletions cut 4 bases from V and 3 bases from J, with 10 bases between. The CDR3 covers 13 residues. The V gene's germline CDR1 is SQVTM and CDR2 ANQGSEA. CDR3 residues: CSVVSGPNQPQHF. The CDR3, as DNA: TGCAGCGTTGTCTCCGGTCCCAATCAGCCCCAGCATTTT.

This clonotype has ten or more counts. J is TRBJ2-3 and V is TRBV6-1; D is tentatively TRBD1 or TRBD2 (5 bases each). CDR3 length: 10 amino acids. The ends were cut back, 7 bases at V and 8 bases at J, with 7 bases in the middle. The germline gives CDR1 MNHNS, CDR2 SASEGT. The CDR3 reads CASTRGTQYF. The CDR3 DNA reads as TGTGCCAGCACGAGGGGTACGCAGTATTTT.

In this sample, this clonotype turned up many times. Here the CDR3 DNA reads TGCGCCAGCAGCTTGGTTGTGAACACTGAAGCTTTCTTT. Translated: CASSLVVNTEAFF. The chain joins TRBV5-1 to TRBJ1-1; the D is unclear. CDR3 size: 13 residues. V was clipped by 0 bases and J by 0 bases, with 3 bases between them. CDR1 is SGHRS, CDR2 YFSETQ, per germline.

The chain uses TRBV9 and TRBJ2-3, with 9 bases aligning to TRBD2. CDR3 length: 18 amino acids. J was trimmed by 1 base and V by 0 bases; bases with no gene match: 9. Germline V gene lookup returns CDR1 SGDLS and CDR2 YYNGEE. The CDR3 region is CASSVGGSGSIGTDTQYF. In nucleotides, the CDR3 is TGTGCCAGCAGCGTAGGGGGTAGCGGGAGTATCGGCACAGATACGCAGTATTTT. Full variable domain (remainder filled in from reference TRBV9 and TRBJ2-3): DSGVTQTPKHLITATGQRVTLRCSPRSGDLSVYWYQQSLDQGLQFLIQYYNGEERAKGNILERFSAQQFPDLHSELNLSSLELGDSALYFCASSVGGSGSIGTDTQYFGPGTRLTVL.

V usage is TRBV6-2 or TRBV6-3 and J usage is TRBJ1-2, with 9 bases identical to TRBD1. Unmatched junction bases numbered 4, after V lost 5 bases and J lost 6 bases. CDR1 is MNHEY and CDR2 is SVGEGT in the germline V gene. This CDR3 spans 13 amino acids. The CDR3 region has the DNA TGTGCCAGCAGTCGGACAGGGGAAAATGGCTACACCTTC. This translates into CASSRTGENGYTF.

This clonotype was seen a few times. The chain joins TRBV11-2 to TRBJ1-3; a weak D match, TRBD1 (6 bases). Trimming took off 3 bases at V and 3 bases at J, with 12 bases between the two ends. Germline V gives CDR1 SGHAT, CDR2 FQNNGV. The CDR3 totals 15 residues. DNA for the CDR3: TGTGCCAGCAGCTTGGAACACAGGGTTGGAAACACCATATATTTT. This encodes CASSLEHRVGNTIYF.

This clonotype was recorded at least ten times. This CDR3 reads CASSQAGGSGIEQYF. CDR3 nucleotides: TGTGCCAGCAGCCAGGCCGGGGGCAGCGGGATAGAGCAGTACTTC. The V gene is TRBV14, the J gene TRBJ2-7, with D perhaps matching TRBD2 (7 bases). Trimming stripped 3 bases from V and 7 bases from J, with 19 bases between. Germline CDR1 SGHDN, CDR2 FVKESK. CDR3 length equals 15 residues.